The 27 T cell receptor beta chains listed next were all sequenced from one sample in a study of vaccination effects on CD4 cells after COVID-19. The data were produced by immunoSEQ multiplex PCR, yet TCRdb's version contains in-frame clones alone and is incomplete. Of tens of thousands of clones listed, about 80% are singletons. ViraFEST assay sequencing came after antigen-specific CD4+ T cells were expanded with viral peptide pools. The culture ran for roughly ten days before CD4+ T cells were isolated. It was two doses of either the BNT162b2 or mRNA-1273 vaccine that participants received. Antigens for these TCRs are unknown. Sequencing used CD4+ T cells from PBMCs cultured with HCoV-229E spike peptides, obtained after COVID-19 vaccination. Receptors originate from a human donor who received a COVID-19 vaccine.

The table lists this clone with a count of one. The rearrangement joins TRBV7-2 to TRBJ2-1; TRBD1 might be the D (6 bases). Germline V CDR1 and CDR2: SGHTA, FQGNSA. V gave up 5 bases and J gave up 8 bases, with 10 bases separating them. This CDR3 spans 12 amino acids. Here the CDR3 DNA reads TGTGCCAGCAGCAAACAGGGCTATGAGCAGTTCTTC. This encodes CASSKQGYEQFF.

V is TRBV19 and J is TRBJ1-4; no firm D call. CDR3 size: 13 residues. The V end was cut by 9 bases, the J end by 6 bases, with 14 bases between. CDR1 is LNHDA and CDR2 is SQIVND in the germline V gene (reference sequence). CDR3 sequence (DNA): TGTGCCAGCTCAGCCCGGGGAGATGAAAAACTGTTTTTT. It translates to CASSARGDEKLFF.

For the CDR3, the DNA is TGTGCCAGCAGTACGGTGGCAGCGAACACTGAAGCTTTCTTT. Protein: CASSTVAANTEAFF. The chain couples TRBV6-5 to TRBJ1-1; D not certain. The germline V and J ends were trimmed by 5 bases and 1 base, with 11 bases remaining between them. CDR3 length: 14 residues. In germline, CDR1 is MNHEY, CDR2 SVGAGI.

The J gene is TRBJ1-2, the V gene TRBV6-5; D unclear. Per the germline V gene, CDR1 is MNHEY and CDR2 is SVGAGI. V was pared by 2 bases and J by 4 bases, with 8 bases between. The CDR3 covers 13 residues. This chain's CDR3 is CASSYRRGYGYTF. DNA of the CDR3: TGTGCCAGCAGTTACCGACGCGGCTATGGCTACACCTTC.

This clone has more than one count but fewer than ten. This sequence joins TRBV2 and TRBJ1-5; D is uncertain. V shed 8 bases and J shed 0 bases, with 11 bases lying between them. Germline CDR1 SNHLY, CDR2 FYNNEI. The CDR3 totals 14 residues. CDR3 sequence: CASRRTLSNQPQHF. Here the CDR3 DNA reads TGTGCCAGCCGCAGAACACTTAGCAATCAGCCCCAGCATTTT.

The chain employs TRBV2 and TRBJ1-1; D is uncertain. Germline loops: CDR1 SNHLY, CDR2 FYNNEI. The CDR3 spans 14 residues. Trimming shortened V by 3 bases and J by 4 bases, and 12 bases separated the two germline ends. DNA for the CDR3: TGTGCCAGCAGTGACCGGGGAGTGGGCACTGAAGCTTTCTTT. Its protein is CASSDRGVGTEAFF.

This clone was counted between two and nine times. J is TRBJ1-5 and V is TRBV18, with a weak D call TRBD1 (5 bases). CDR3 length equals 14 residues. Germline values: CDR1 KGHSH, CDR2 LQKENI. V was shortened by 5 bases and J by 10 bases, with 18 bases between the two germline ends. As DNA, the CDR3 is TGTGCCAGCTCAGAACCGGGACGTACTCGTCCCCAGCATTTT. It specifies CASSEPGRTRPQHF.

The CDR3 spells CAISDSGFSYGYTF. In DNA, the CDR3 is TGTGCCATCAGTGATTCAGGGTTCTCCTATGGCTACACCTTC. This rearrangement joins TRBV10-3 to TRBJ1-2; D is possibly TRBD1 (5 bases). Germline V gives CDR1 ENHRY, CDR2 SYGVKD. The CDR3 runs 14 residues. V lost 3 bases and J 4 bases, leaving 12 bases between the germline ends.

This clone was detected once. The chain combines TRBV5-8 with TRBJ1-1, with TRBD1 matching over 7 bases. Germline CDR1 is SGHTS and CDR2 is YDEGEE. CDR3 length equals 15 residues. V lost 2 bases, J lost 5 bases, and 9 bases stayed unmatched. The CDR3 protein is CASSFSRGEYTEAFF. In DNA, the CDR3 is TGTGCCAGCAGCTTCTCCAGGGGGGAATATACTGAAGCTTTCTTT.

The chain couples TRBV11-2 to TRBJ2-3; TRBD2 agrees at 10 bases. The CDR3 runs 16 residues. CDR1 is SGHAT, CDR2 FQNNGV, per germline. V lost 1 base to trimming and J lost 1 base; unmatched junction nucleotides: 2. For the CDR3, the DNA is TGTGCCAGCAGCTTAGCGCTAGCGGGGGGCACAGATACGCAGTATTTT. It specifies CASSLALAGGTDTQYF. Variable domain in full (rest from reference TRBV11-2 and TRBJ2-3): EAGVAQSPRYKIIEKRQSVAFWCNPISGHATLYWYQQILGQGPKLLIQFQNNGVVDDSQLPKDRFSAERLKGVDSTLKIQPAKLEDSAVYLCASSLALAGGTDTQYFGPGTRLTVL.

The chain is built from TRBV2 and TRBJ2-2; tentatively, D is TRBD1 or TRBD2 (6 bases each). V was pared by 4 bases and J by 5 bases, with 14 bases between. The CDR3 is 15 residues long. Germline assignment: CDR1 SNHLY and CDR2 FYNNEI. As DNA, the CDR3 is TGTGCCAGCAGTGGGGGGGCGGGTCGGACCGGGGAGCTGTTTTTT. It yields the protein CASSGGAGRTGELFF. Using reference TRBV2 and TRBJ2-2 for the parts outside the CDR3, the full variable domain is EPEVTQTPSHQVTQMGQEVILRCVPISNHLYFYWYRQILGQKVEFLVSFYNNEISEKSEIFDDQFSVERPDGSNFTLKIRSTKLEDSAMYFCASSGGAGRTGELFFGEGSRLTVL.

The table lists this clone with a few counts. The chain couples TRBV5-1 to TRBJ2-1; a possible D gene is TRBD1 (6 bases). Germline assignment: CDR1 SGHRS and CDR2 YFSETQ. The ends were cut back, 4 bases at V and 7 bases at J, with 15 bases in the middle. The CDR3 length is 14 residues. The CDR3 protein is CASSRDNPLNEQFF. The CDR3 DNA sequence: TGCGCCAGCAGCCGGGACAACCCACTAAATGAGCAGTTCTTC.

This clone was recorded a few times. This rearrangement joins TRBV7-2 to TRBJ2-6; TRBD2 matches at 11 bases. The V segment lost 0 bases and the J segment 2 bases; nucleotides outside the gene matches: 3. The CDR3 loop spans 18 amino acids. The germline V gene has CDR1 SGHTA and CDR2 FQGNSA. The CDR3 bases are TGTGCCAGCAGCTTAGCTAGCGGGGGGGCTCCTGGGGCCAACGTCCTGACTTTC. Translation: CASSLASGGAPGANVLTF.

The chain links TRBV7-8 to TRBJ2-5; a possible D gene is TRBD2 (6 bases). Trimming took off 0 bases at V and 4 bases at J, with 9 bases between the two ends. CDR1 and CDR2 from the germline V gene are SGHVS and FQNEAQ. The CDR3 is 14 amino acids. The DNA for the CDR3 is TGTGCCAGCAGCTTAGCGGGCGGGGCAGAGACCCAGTACTTC. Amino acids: CASSLAGGAETQYF. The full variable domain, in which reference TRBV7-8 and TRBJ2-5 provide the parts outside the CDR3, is GAGVSQSPRYKVAKRGQDVALRCDPISGHVSLFWYQQALGQGPEFLTYFQNEAQLDKSGLPSDRFFAERPEGSVSTLKIQRTQQEDSAVYLCASSLAGGAETQYFGPGTRLLVL.

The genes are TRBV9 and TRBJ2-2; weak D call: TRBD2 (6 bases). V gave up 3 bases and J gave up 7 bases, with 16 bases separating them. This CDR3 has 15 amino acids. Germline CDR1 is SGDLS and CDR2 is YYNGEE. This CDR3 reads CASSDLEGYSGELFF. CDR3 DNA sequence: TGTGCCAGCAGCGACCTGGAGGGGTACAGCGGGGAGCTGTTTTTT.

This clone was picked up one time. CDR3 region: CASSLTGYNSPLHF. Written as DNA, the CDR3 is TGTGCCAGCAGCTTAACTGGCTATAATTCACCCCTCCACTTT. This sequence joins TRBV5-4 and TRBJ1-6; D unclear. Trimming took 2 bases from V and 3 from J, leaving 6 bases between them. The CDR3 covers 14 residues. CDR1 is SGHNT, CDR2 YYREEE, per germline (reference sequence).

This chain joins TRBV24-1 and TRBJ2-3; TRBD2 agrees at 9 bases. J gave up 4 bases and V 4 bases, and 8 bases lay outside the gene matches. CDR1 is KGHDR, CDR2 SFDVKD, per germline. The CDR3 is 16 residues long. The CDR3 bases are TGTGCCACCAGTGAATCCTTTAGCGGGGGTTCAGATACGCAGTATTTT. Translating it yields CATSESFSGGSDTQYF.

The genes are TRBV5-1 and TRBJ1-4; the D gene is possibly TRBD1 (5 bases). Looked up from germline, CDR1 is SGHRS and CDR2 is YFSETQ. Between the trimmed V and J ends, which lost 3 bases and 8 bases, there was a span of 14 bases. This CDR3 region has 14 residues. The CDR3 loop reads CASSSPGRQEKLFF. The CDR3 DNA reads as TGCGCCAGCAGCTCCCCAGGGCGACAAGAAAAACTGTTTTTT. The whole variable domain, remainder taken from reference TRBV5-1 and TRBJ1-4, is KAGVTQTPRYLIKTRGQQVTLSCSPISGHRSVSWYQQTPGQGLQFLFEYFSETQRNKGNFPGRFSGRQFSNSRSEMNVSTLELGDSALYLCASSSPGRQEKLFFGSGTQLSVL.

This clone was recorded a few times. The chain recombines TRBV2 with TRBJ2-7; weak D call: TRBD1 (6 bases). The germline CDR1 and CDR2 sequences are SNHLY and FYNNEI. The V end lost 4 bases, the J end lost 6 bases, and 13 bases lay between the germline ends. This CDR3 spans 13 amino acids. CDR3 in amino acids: CASSGSRTAEQYV. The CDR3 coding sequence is TGTGCCAGCAGTGGTTCGAGGACAGCCGAGCAGTACGTC.

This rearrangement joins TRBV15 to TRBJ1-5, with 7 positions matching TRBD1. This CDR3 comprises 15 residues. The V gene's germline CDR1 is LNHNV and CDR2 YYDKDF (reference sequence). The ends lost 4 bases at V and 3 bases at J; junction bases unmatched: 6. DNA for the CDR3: TGTGCCACCAGCAATTGGGACAGCTTCAATCAGCCCCAGCATTTT. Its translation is CATSNWDSFNQPQHF.

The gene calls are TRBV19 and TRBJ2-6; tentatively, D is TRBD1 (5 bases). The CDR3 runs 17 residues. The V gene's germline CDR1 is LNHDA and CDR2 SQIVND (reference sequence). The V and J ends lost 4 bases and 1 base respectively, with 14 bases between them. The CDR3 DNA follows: TGTGCCAGTAGTAGTCAGGGTTCGCCTTCTGGGGCCAACGTCCTGACTTTC. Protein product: CASSSQGSPSGANVLTF.

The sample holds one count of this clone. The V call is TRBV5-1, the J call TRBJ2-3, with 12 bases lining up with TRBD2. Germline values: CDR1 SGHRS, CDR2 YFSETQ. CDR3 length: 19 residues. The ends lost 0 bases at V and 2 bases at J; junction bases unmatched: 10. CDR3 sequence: CASSLARSSGGGNTDTQYF. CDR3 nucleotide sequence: TGCGCCAGCAGCTTGGCCAGGTCTAGCGGGGGGGGAAACACAGATACGCAGTATTTT.

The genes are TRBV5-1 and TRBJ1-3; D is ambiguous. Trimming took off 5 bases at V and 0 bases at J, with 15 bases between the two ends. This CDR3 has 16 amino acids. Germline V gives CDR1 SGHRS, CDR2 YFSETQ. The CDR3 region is CASSQASSLSGNTIYF. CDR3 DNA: TGCGCCAGCAGTCAGGCTTCATCGCTCTCTGGAAACACCATATATTTT.

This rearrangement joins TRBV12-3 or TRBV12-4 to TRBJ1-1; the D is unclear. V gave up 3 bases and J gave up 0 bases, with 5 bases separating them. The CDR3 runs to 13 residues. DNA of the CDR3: TGTGCCAGCAGTTTCCTAGTGAACACTGAAGCTTTCTTT. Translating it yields CASSFLVNTEAFF.

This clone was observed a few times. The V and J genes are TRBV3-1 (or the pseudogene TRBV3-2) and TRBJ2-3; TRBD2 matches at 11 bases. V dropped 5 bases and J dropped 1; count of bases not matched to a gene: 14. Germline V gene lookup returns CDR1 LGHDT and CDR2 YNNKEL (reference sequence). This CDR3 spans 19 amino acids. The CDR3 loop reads CASSARLGLAGTGTDTQYF. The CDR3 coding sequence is TGTGCCAGCAGCGCCCGCCTAGGACTAGCGGGTACCGGCACAGATACGCAGTATTTT.

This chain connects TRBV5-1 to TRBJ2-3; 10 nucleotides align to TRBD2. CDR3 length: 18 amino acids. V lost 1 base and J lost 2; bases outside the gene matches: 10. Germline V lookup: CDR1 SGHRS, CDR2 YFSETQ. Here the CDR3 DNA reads TGCGCCAGCAGCTTGTTGGCGTTAGCGGGGGGATCCACAGATACGCAGTATTTT. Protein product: CASSLLALAGGSTDTQYF.

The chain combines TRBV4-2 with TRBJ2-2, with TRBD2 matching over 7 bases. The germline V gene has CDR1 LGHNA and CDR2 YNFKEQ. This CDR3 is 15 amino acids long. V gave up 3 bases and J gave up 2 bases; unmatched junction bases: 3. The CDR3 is CASSQRDYNTGELFF. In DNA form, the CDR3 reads TGTGCCAGCAGCCAGCGGGACTACAACACCGGGGAGCTGTTTTTT.